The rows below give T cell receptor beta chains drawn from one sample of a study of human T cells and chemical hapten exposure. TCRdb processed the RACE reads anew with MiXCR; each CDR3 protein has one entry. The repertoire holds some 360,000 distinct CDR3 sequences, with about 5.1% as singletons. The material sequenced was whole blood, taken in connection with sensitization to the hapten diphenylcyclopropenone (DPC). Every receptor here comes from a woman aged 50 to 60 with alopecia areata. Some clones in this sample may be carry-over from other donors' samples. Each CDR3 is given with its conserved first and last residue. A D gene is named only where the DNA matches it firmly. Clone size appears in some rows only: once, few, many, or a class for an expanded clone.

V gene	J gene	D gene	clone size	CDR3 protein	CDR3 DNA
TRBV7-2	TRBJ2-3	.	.	CASSRVSGTDTQYF	TGTGCCAGCAGCAGGGTCAGCGGCACAGATACGCAGTATTTT
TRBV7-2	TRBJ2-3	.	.	CASRLIGGPSTDTQYF	TGTGCCAGCAGACTCATTGGGGGTCCTAGCACAGATACGCAGTATTTT
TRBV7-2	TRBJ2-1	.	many	CASSYRTEGNEQFF	TGTGCCAGCAGCTACAGGACAGAGGGTAATGAGCAGTTCTTC
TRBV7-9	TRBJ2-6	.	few	CASSPDLDRFNAGANVLTF	TGTGCCAGCAGCCCCGACCTCGACAGGTTCAACGCTGGGGCCAACGTCCTGACTTTC
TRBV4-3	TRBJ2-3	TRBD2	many	CASSPPGLDDTQYF	TGCGCCAGCAGCCCACCGGGACTAGATGATACGCAGTATTTT
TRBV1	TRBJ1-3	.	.	CTSSSWTGPPPRNTIYF	TGCACCAGCAGCTCTTGGACAGGACCCCCACCCAGAAACACCATATATTTT
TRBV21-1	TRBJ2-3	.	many	CASKVLAEMSTDTQYF	TGTGCCAGCAAGGTTTTGGCAGAAATGAGCACAGATACGCAGTATTTT
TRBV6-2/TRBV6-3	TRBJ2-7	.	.	CASSYLRPYEQYF	TGTGCCAGCAGTTACCTACGGCCGTACGAGCAGTACTTC
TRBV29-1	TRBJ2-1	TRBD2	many	CSVPQWRELNEQFF	TGCAGCGTTCCCCAGTGGCGGGAGCTGAATGAGCAGTTCTTC
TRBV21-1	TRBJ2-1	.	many	CASSKTPRETCSYNEQFF	TGTGCCAGCAGCAAAACACCCCGGGAGACCTGCTCCTACAATGAGCAGTTCTTC
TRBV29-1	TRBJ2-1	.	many	CSVVDWSGDYNEQFF	TGCAGCGTGGTCGACTGGAGCGGAGACTACAATGAGCAGTTCTTC
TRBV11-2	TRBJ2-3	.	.	CASSPAGTDTQYF	TGTGCCAGCAGCCCAGCCGGCACAGATACGCAGTATTTT
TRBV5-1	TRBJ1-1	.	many	CASSPQGLNTEAFF	TGCGCCAGCAGCCCACAGGGCCTGAACACTGAAGCTTTCTTT
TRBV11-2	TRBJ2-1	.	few	CASSLEGDSRRDEQFF	TGTGCCAGCAGCTTAGAGGGGGACAGCCGGAGGGATGAGCAGTTCTTC
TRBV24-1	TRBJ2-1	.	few	CATSDLAGTFPPTQDEQFF	TGTGCCACCAGTGATCTGGCCGGGACCTTTCCCCCAACCCAGGATGAGCAGTTCTTC
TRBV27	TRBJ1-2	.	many	CASSDSQGYTF	TGTGCCAGCAGTGATTCACAGGGCTACACCTTC
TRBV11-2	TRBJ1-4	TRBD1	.	CASSLGRTGGDEKLFF	TGTGCCAGCAGCTTAGGCCGGACAGGGGGCGATGAAAAACTGTTTTTT
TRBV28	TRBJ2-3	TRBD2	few	CASLGLAGTPSTDTQYF	TGTGCCAGCCTCGGACTAGCGGGTACTCCTAGCACAGATACGCAGTATTTT
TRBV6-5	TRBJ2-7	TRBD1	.	CASSYSDRALEQYF	TGTGCCAGCAGTTATTCGGACAGGGCCCTCGAGCAGTACTTC
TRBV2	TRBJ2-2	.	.	CASSGGLADPTNTGELFF	TGTGCCAGCAGTGGTGGGTTAGCGGACCCCACGAACACCGGGGAGCTGTTTTTT
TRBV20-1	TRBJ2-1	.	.	CSAPDYNEQFF	TGCAGTGCTCCTGACTACAATGAGCAGTTCTTC
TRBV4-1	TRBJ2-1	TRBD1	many	CASSQDRGHYNEQFF	TGCGCCAGCAGCCAAGATAGGGGGCACTACAATGAGCAGTTCTTC
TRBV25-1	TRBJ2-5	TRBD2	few	CASSRTGGAQYF	TGTGCCAGCAGCCGAACCGGGGGGGCCCAGTACTTC
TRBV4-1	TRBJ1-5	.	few	CASSQGGANQPQHF	TGCGCCAGCAGCCAAGGAGGAGCGAATCAGCCCCAGCATTTT
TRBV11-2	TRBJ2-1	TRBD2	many	CASSLLGLDHNEQFF	TGTGCCAGCAGCTTACTTGGACTAGACCACAATGAGCAGTTCTTC